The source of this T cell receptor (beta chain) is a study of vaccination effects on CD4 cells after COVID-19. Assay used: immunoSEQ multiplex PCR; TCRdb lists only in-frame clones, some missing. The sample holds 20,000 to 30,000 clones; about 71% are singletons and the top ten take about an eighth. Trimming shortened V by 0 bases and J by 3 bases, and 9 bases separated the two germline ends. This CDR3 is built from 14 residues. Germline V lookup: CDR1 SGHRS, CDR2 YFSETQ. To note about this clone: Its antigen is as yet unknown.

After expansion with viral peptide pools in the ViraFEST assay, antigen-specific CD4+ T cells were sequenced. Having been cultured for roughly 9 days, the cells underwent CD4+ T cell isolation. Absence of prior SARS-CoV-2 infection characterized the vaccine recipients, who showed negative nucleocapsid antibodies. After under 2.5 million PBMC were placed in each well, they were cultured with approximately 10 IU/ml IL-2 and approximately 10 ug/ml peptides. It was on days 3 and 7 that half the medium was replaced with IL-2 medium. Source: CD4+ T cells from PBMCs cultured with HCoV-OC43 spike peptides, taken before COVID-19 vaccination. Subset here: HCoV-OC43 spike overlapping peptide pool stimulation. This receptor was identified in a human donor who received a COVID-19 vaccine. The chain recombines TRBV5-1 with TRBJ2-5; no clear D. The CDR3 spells CASSLGKGEETQYF. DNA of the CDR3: TGCGCCAGCAGCTTGGGGAAGGGCGAAGAGACCCAGTACTTC. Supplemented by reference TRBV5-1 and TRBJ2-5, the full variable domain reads KAGVTQTPRYLIKTRGQQVTLSCSPISGHRSVSWYQQTPGQGLQFLFEYFSETQRNKGNFPGRFSGRQFSNSRSEMNVSTLELGDSALYLCASSLGKGEETQYFGPGTRLLVL.